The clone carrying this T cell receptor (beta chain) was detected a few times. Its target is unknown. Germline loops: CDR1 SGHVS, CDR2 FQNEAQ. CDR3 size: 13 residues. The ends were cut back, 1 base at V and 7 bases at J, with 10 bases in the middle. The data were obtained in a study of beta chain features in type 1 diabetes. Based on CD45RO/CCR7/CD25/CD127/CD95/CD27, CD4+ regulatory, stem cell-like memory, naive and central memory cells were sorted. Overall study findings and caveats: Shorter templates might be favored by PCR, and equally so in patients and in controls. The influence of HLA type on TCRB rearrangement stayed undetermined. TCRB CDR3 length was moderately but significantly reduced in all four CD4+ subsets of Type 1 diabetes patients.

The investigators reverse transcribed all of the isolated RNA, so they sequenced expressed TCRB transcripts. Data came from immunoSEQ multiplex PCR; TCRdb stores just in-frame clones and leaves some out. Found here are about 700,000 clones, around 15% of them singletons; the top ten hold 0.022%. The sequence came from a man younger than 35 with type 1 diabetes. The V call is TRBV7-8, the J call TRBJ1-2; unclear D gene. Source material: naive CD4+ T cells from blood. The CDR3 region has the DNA TGTGCCAGCAGCTTAGTCCCCGCGGGTGGCTACACCTTC. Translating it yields CASSLVPAGGYTF.